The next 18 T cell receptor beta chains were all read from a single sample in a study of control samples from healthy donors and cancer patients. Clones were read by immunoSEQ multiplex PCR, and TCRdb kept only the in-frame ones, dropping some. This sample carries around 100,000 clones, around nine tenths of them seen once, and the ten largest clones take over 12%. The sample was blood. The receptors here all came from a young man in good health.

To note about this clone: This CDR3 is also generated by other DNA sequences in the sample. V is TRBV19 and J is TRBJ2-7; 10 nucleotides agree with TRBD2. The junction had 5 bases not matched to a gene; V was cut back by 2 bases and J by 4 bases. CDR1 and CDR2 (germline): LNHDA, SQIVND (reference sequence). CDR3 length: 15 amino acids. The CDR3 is CASSISGRASYEQYF. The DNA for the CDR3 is TGTGCCAGTAGTATAAGCGGGAGGGCCTCTTACGAGCAGTACTTC.

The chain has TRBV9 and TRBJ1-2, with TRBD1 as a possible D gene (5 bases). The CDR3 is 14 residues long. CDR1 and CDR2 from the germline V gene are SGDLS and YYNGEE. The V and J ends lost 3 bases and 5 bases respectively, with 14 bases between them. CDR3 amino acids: CASSGPGFRYGYTF. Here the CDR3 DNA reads TGTGCCAGCAGCGGTCCAGGGTTTCGGTATGGCTACACCTTC.

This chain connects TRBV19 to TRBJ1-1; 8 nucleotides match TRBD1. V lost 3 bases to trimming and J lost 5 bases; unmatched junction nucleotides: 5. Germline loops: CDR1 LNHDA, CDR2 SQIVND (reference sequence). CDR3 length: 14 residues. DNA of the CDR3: TGTGCCAGTAGTATGGACAGGGTAAATACTGAAGCTTTCTTT. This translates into CASSMDRVNTEAFF.

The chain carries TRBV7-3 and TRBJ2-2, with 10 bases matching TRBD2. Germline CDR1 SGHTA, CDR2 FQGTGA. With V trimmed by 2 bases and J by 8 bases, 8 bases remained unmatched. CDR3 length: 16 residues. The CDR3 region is CASSLGLAGVEGELFF. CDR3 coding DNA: TGTGCCAGCAGCTTAGGGCTAGCGGGAGTCGAAGGGGAGCTGTTTTTT.

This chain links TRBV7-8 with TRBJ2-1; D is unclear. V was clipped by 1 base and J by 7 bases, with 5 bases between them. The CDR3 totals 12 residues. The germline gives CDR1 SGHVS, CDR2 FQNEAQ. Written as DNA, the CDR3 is TGTGCCAGCAGCTTAGTCCAGAATGAGCAGTTCTTC. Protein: CASSLVQNEQFF. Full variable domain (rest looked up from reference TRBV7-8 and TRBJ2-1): GAGVSQSPRYKVAKRGQDVALRCDPISGHVSLFWYQQALGQGPEFLTYFQNEAQLDKSGLPSDRFFAERPEGSVSTLKIQRTQQEDSAVYLCASSLVQNEQFFGPGTRLTVL.

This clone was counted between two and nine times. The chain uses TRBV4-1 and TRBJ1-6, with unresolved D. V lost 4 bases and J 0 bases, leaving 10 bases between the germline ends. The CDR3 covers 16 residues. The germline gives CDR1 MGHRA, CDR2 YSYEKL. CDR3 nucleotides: TGCGCCAGCAGCCCGGCTTTTAGCTCCTATAATTCACCCCTCCACTTT. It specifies CASSPAFSSYNSPLHF.

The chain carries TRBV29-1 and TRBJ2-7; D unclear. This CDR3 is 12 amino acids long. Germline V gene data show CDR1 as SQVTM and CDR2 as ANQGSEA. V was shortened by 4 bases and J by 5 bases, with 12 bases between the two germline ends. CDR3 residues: CSVAGPPNEQYF. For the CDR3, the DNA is TGCAGCGTTGCAGGTCCACCTAACGAGCAGTACTTC.

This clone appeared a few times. The CDR3 loop reads CASTGTGSPEQYF. Here the CDR3 DNA reads TGTGCCAGCACTGGGACAGGGTCCCCCGAGCAGTACTTC. V is TRBV19 and J is TRBJ2-7; TRBD1 aligns across 9 bases. The J segment lost 6 bases and the V segment lost 9 bases, leaving 9 bases of the junction unmatched. CDR3 size: 13 residues. CDR1 is LNHDA, CDR2 SQIVND, per germline (reference sequence).

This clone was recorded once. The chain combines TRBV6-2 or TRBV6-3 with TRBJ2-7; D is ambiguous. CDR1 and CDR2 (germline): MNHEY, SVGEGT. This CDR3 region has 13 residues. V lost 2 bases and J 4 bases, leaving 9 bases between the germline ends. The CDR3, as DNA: TGTGCCAGCAGTTACGCCCCCCAATACGAGCAGTACTTC. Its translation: CASSYAPQYEQYF.

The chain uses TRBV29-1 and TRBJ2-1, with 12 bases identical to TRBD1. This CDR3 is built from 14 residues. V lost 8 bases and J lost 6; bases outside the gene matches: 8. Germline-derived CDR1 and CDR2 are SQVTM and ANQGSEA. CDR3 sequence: CSFKGQGALNEQFF. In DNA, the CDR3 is TGCAGCTTTAAGGGACAGGGGGCTCTCAATGAGCAGTTCTTC.

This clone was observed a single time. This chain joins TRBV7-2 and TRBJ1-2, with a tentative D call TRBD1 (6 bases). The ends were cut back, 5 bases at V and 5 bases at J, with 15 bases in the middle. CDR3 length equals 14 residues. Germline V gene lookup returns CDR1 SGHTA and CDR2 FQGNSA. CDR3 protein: CASSPRERGYGYTF. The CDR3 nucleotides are TGTGCCAGCAGCCCTCGGGAAAGGGGGTATGGCTACACCTTC.

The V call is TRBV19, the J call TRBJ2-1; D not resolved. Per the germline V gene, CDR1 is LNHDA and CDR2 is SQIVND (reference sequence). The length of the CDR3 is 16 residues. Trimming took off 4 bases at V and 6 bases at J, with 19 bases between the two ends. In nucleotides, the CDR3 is TGTGCCAGTAGTACGACTTTGGGAAGCTTGGGCAATGAGCAGTTCTTC. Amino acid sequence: CASSTTLGSLGNEQFF.

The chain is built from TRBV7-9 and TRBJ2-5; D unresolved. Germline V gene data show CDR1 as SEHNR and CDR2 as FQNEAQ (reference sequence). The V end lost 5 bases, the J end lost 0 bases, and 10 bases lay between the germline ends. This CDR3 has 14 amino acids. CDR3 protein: CASSQTPYQETQYF. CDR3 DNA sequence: TGTGCCAGCAGCCAGACCCCCTACCAAGAGACCCAGTACTTC. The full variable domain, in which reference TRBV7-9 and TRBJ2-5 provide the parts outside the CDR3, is DTGVSQNPRHKITKRGQNVTFRCDPISEHNRLYWYRQTLGQGPEFLTYFQNEAQLEKSRLLSDRFSAERPKGSFSTLEIQRTEQGDSAMYLCASSQTPYQETQYFGPGTRLLVL.

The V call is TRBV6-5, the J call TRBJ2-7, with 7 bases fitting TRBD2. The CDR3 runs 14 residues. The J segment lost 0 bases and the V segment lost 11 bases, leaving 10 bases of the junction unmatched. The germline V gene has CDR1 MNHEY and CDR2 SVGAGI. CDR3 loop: CASSVLADSYEQYF. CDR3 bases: TGTGCCTCCAGCGTTCTAGCGGACTCCTACGAGCAGTACTTC.

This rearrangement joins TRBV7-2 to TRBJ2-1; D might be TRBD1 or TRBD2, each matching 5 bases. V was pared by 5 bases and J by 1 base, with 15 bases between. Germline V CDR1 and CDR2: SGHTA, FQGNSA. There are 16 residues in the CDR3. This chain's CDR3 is CASSRAGDGSYNEQFF. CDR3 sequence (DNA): TGTGCCAGCAGCAGGGCTGGGGACGGTTCCTACAATGAGCAGTTCTTC.

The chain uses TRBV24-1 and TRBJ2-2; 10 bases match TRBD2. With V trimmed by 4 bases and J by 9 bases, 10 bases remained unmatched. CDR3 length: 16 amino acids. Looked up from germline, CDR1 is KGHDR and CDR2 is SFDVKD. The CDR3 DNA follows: TGTGCCACCAGTGACCCTCTAGCGGGAGATCTACGGGAGCTGTTTTTT. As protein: CATSDPLAGDLRELFF.

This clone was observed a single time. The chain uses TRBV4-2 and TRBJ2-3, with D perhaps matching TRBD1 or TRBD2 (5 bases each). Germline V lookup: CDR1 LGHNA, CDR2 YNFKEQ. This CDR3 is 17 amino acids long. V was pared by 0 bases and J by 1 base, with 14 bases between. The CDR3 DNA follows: TGTGCCAGCAGCCAAGATGAGCGAGTGGGGGGCACAGATACGCAGTATTTT. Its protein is CASSQDERVGGTDTQYF.

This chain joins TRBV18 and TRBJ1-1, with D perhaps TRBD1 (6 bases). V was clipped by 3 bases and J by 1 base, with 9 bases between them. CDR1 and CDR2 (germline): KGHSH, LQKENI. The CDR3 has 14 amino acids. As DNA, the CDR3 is TGTGCCAGCTCACCTCGACAGGAGAACACTGAAGCTTTCTTT. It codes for CASSPRQENTEAFF.